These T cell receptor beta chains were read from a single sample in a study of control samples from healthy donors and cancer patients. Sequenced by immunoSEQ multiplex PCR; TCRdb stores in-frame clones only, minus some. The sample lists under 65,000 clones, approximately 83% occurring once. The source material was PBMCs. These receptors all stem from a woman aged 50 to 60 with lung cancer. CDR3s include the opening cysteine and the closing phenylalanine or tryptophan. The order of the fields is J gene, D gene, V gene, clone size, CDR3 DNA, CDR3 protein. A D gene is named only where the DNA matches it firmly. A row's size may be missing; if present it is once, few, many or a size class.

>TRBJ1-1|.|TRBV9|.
TGTGCCAGCAGCTCGGACTTGTTCACTGAAGCTTTCTTT
CASSSDLFTEAFF
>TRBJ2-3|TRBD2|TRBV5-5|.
TGTGCCAGCAGCTGGGGACTAGCGGGGGATGTAGATACGCAGTATTTT
CASSWGLAGDVDTQYF
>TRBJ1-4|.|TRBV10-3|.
TGTGCCATCAGTGATAAAGGGGGAACTAATGAAAAACTGTTTTTT
CAISDKGGTNEKLFF
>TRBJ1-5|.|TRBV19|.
TGTGCCAGTAGTAGGAGACCTACAGGGACTTATAGCAATCAGCCCCAGCATTTT
CASSRRPTGTYSNQPQHF
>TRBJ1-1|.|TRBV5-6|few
TGTGCCAGCAGCTTAGTCGGTGAAGCTTTCTTT
CASSLVGEAFF
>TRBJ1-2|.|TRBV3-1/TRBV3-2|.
TGTGCCAGCAGCCAAGACGTCAGTGGACACACCTTC
CASSQDVSGHTF
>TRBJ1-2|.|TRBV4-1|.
TGCGCCAGCAGCCAACCACTTCAGGGTGTGCGTTCATATGGCTACACCTTC
CASSQPLQGVRSYGYTF
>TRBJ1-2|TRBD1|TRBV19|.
TGTGCCAGTAGTATAGCGGGGACAGCTAACTATGGCTACACCTTC
CASSIAGTANYGYTF
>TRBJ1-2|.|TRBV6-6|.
TGTGCCAGCAGTTACGAGGACAGAAACTATGGCTACACCTTC
CASSYEDRNYGYTF
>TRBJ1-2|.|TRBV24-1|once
TGTGCCACCAGTGATGCCAGGGGAGCGAGTGGCTACACCTTC
CATSDARGASGYTF
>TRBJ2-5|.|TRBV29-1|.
TGCAGCGTTGTCGACCTAATATACGAGACCCAGTACTTC
CSVVDLIYETQYF
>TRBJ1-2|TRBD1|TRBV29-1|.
TGCAGCGTTGATGGGACAGGGGGCGGAAGTGGCTACACCTTC
CSVDGTGGGSGYTF
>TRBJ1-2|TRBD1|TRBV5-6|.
TGTGCCAGCACCCCTTGGGGGACAGGGGAGTATGGCTACACCTTC
CASTPWGTGEYGYTF
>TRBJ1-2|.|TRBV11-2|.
TGTGCCAGCAGCTCGAGGGATTCTAACTATGGCTACACCTTC
CASSSRDSNYGYTF
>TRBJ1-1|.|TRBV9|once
TGTGCCAGCAGCTTCGAGGAAGCGGACACTGAAGCTTTCTTT
CASSFEEADTEAFF
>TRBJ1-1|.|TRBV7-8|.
TGTGCCAGCAGCTTAGTCGAGACGAACACTGAAGCTTTCTTT
CASSLVETNTEAFF